The source of this T cell receptor beta chain is a study of cytomegalovirus exposure and HLA in healthy donors. For the study at large: Of the donors genotyped, 398 in all, around 77% fell in the Caucasian-associated ancestry cluster.

As concerns this clone: Its antigen is still unknown.

This cohort consisted of healthy bone marrow donors. With 60 Vbeta and 13 Jbeta primers, the PCR was carried out. Only in-frame clones appear in the TCRdb table, and some are missing; sequencing was by immunoSEQ multiplex PCR. The data include tens of thousands of clones; the top ten clones carry approximately 2.2%. Findings of the study overall: The classifier, whose performance was assessed in both the original and validation cohorts, reportedly diagnosed cytomegalovirus status with high specificity and sensitivity. Solely CMV serostatus was available to characterize immune exposure.

The receptor's source is a female donor in good health and CMV-seronegative. The sample comprised PBMCs.

This chain's CDR3 is CSVERRDEADTQYF. CDR3 bases: TGCAGCGTTGAGAGGCGGGACGAAGCAGATACGCAGTATTTT. J is TRBJ2-3 and V is TRBV29-1; maybe TRBD2 (6 bases). CDR3 length equals 14 residues. The V gene's germline CDR1 is SQVTM and CDR2 ANQGSEA. Trimming cost V 3 bases and J 4 bases, with 14 bases left between them.